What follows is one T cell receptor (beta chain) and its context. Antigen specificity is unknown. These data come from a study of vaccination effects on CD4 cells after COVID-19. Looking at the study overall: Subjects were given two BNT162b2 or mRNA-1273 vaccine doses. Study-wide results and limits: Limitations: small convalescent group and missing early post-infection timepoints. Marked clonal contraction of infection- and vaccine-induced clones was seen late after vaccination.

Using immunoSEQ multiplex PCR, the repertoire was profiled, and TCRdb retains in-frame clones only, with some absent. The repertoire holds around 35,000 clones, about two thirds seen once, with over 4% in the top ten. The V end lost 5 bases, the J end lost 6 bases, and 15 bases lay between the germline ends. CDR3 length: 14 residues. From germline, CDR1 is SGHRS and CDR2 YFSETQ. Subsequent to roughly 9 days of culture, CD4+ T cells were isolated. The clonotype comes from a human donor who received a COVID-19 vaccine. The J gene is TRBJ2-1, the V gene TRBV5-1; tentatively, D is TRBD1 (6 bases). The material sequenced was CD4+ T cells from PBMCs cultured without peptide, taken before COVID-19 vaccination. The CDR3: CASRGQTMGNEQFF. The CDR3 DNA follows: TGCGCCAGCAGAGGACAGACCATGGGCAATGAGCAGTTCTTC.